The source of this T cell receptor beta chain is a study of T cell responses to AZD1222 COVID-19 vaccine. Sequenced by immunoSEQ multiplex PCR; TCRdb stores in-frame clones only, minus some. The table includes over 75,000 clones, under 90% detected once. CDR1 and CDR2 (germline): SGHDT, YYEEEE. The CDR3 sequence is 12 residues long. V lost 1 base and J lost 3, with 4 bases in between. The J gene is TRBJ1-1, the V gene TRBV5-6; no clear D. This specimen consisted of peripheral blood, obtained on day 0 of AZD1222 vaccination. This TCR was recovered from an adult in good health. The CDR3: CASSLPHTEAFF. The CDR3 region has the DNA TGTGCCAGCAGCTTGCCCCACACTGAAGCTTTCTTT.